This paragraph covers one T cell receptor beta chain sequence. Its antigen is not known. The data were taken from a study of beta chain features in type 1 diabetes. What was sequenced were expressed TCRB transcripts, since all of the isolated RNA had been reverse transcribed. Sequencing was performed with immunoSEQ multiplex PCR; in TCRdb, only in-frame clones are kept and a portion is missing. The table includes around 500,000 clones, approximately 10% detected once. This CDR3 contains 15 residues. Germline V gene lookup returns CDR1 SGHAT and CDR2 FQNNGV. V was clipped by 3 bases and J by 1 base, with 9 bases between them. Study results and caveats: There were fewer insertions and more deletions at the VDJ junctions of type 1 diabetes patients. For patients and controls alike, PCR might favor shorter templates to the same degree.

The chain recombines TRBV11-2 with TRBJ2-2, with a possible D match to TRBD1 (5 bases). The sequencing sample was made of naive CD4+ T cells from blood. The clonotype comes from a woman under 30 in good health. In DNA, the CDR3 is TGTGCCAGCAGCTTTACAGACAGGAACACCGGGGAGCTGTTTTTT. Translating gives CASSFTDRNTGELFF.